This T cell receptor (beta chain) was documented in a study of blood T cell repertoires in COVID-19. Profiled with immunoSEQ multiplex PCR; TCRdb holds only in-frame clones, not every one. The table shows 75,000 to 100,000 clones, with approximately 78% occurring only once. This CDR3 region has 17 residues. With 0 bases clipped from V and 1 base from J, the junction kept 5 bases outside the gene matches. CDR1 is SGHRS, CDR2 YFSETQ, per germline. The TCR was taken from a man aged 45-60 years with active or convalescent COVID-19. V and J are TRBV5-1 and TRBJ2-3; 10 nucleotides line up with TRBD1. The material sequenced was peripheral blood. CDR3 nucleotides: TGCGCCAGCAGCTTGGCGGGTGGGACAGGGGGCACAGATACGCAGTATTTT. Protein: CASSLAGGTGGTDTQYF.